The 24 T cell receptor beta chains below all came from one sample that was sequenced in a study of chemoradiotherapy in HPV16-positive cancers. Sequenced by immunoSEQ multiplex PCR; TCRdb stores in-frame clones only, minus some. The repertoire holds roughly 39,000 clones, with approximately 73% as singletons. The specimen comprised blood, sampled from a patient who underwent chemoradiotherapy. All receptors come from a human donor with HPV-associated anogenital cancer.

The V gene is TRBV30, the J gene TRBJ2-4; D may be TRBD1 or TRBD2 (5 bases each). Germline-derived CDR1 and CDR2 are GTSNPN and SVGIG (reference sequence). The CDR3 has 11 amino acids. CDR3 bases: TGTGCTTGGGGGGCCAAAAACATTCAGTACTTC. Translating it yields CAWGAKNIQYF.

The J gene is TRBJ2-2, the V gene TRBV5-1, with D possibly TRBD1 on 5 matching bases. The ends were cut back, 5 bases at V and 3 bases at J, with 14 bases in the middle. The CDR3 has 15 amino acids. Germline V CDR1 and CDR2: SGHRS, YFSETQ. CDR3 sequence reads: CASRVRGVDTGELFF. DNA for the CDR3: TGCGCCAGCAGAGTAAGGGGTGTCGACACCGGGGAGCTGTTTTTT.

This chain joins TRBV4-2 and TRBJ1-1, with D hard to call. CDR1 is LGHNA and CDR2 is YNFKEQ in the germline V gene. The CDR3 covers 16 residues. Trimming took off 0 bases at V and 2 bases at J, with 13 bases between the two ends. The CDR3: CASSQEYGRENTEAFF. The CDR3 DNA reads TGTGCCAGCAGCCAAGAATACGGCAGAGAAAACACTGAAGCTTTCTTT.

V is TRBV7-9 and J is TRBJ2-1; D might be TRBD2 (5 bases). The V gene lost 5 bases and the J gene lost 3 bases, with 14 bases spanning the gap. Germline V gene lookup returns CDR1 SEHNR and CDR2 FQNEAQ (reference sequence). The CDR3 consists of 15 residues. The CDR3 is CASSPMTKDYNEQFF. Here the CDR3 DNA reads TGTGCCAGCAGCCCCATGACTAAGGACTACAATGAGCAGTTCTTC.

V and J are TRBV6-5 and TRBJ1-3; D unclear. The CDR3 sequence is 15 residues long. V lost 0 bases, J lost 5 bases, and 11 bases lay in between. In germline, CDR1 is MNHEY, CDR2 SVGAGI. The CDR3 region has the DNA TGTGCCAGCAGTTACTCGATTGGTGATAGAAACACCATATATTTT. Its protein is CASSYSIGDRNTIYF.

This rearrangement joins TRBV5-6 to TRBJ2-1; D is uncertain. The germline V gene has CDR1 SGHDT and CDR2 YYEEEE. CDR3 length: 16 amino acids. V was trimmed by 4 bases and J by 0 bases, leaving 14 bases between them. The CDR3 is CASSTEVLSSYNEQFF. CDR3 sequence (DNA): TGTGCCAGCAGCACCGAGGTTTTAAGCTCCTACAATGAGCAGTTCTTC.

This clone was seen a few times. The chain has TRBV6-1 and TRBJ1-5, with 8 bases that match TRBD1. The germline gives CDR1 MNHNS, CDR2 SASEGT. Trimming took 7 bases from V and 2 from J; bases not matched to a gene: 1. This CDR3 spans 13 amino acids. The CDR3 is CASKDRGNQPQHF. In DNA form, the CDR3 reads TGTGCCAGCAAGGACAGGGGCAATCAGCCCCAGCATTTT.

The rearrangement uses TRBV5-1 and TRBJ1-6, with 7 nucleotides matching TRBD1. Germline values: CDR1 SGHRS, CDR2 YFSETQ. V gave up 4 bases and J gave up 6 bases; unmatched junction bases: 7. The CDR3 spans 15 residues. As DNA, the CDR3 is TGCGCCAGCAGCCTGGTGGGACAGACTAATTCACCCCTCCACTTT. Translation: CASSLVGQTNSPLHF.

The genes are TRBV7-2 and TRBJ1-3; maybe TRBD1 (5 bases). The germline V gene encodes CDR1 SGHTA and CDR2 FQGNSA. The CDR3 is made up of 16 amino acids. Trimming shortened V by 4 bases and J by 4 bases, and 17 bases separated the two germline ends. DNA for the CDR3: TGTGCCAGCAGCTACCAATCGACAGTTCAGGGAAACACCATATATTTT. Amino acid sequence: CASSYQSTVQGNTIYF.

This clone was detected a few times. V usage is TRBV4-1 and J usage is TRBJ1-5; D unclear. The CDR3 loop spans 14 amino acids. Germline V lookup: CDR1 MGHRA, CDR2 YSYEKL. Deletions cut 0 bases from V and 5 bases from J, with 8 bases between. The CDR3 coding sequence is TGCGCCAGCAGCCAAGACCCGGGCGATCAGCCCCAGCATTTT. Translation gives CASSQDPGDQPQHF.

In this sample, this clone turned up once. The chain joins TRBV7-6 to TRBJ2-7; D is ambiguous. Per germline, CDR1 SGHVS and CDR2 FNYEAQ. The CDR3 extends over 12 amino acids. Trimming removed 6 bases from V and 6 bases from J, with 12 bases in between. CDR3 DNA: TGTGCCAGCAGTCAAACCGTCGGCGAGCAGTACTTC. Protein sequence: CASSQTVGEQYF.

The J gene is TRBJ1-2, the V gene TRBV6-5, with D uncertain. CDR1 MNHEY and CDR2 SVGAGI come from the germline V gene. Trimming stripped 5 bases from V and 1 base from J, with 8 bases between. The CDR3 runs to 13 residues. This CDR3 reads CASSPKHNYGYTF. The CDR3 DNA reads as TGTGCCAGCAGTCCCAAACATAACTATGGCTACACCTTC.

The chain couples TRBV7-9 to TRBJ2-1, with 9 bases that match TRBD1. CDR3 length equals 13 residues. With 8 bases clipped from V and 8 bases from J, the junction kept 7 bases outside the gene matches. The germline V gene encodes CDR1 SEHNR and CDR2 FQNEAQ (reference sequence). The CDR3 reads CASLPGQGYEQFF. CDR3 bases: TGTGCCAGCCTCCCGGGACAGGGCTATGAGCAGTTCTTC.

The rearrangement uses TRBV6-1 and TRBJ1-1; D uncertain. V was pared by 0 bases and J by 5 bases, with 4 bases between. The germline V gene has CDR1 MNHNS and CDR2 SASEGT. The CDR3 extends over 12 amino acids. CDR3 protein: CASSEALTEAFF. CDR3 nucleotides: TGTGCCAGCAGTGAAGCGTTGACTGAAGCTTTCTTT.

This clone was seen only a few times. The V gene is TRBV10-3, the J gene TRBJ2-1, with TRBD1 matching 10 bases. After removal of 10 bases from V and 8 bases from J, the junction contained 11 bases not matched to a gene. CDR3 length equals 14 residues. The germline CDR1 and CDR2 sequences are ENHRY and SYGVKD. CDR3 DNA: TGTGCCACTTTACCGGGACAGGGGTTTTATGAGCAGTTCTTC. It codes for CATLPGQGFYEQFF.

The J gene is TRBJ2-7, the V gene TRBV25-1; D may be TRBD1 (6 bases). V dropped 6 bases and J dropped 3 bases, with 12 bases sitting between them. Germline values: CDR1 MGHDK, CDR2 SYGVNS. The CDR3 runs to 13 residues. The CDR3 is CASRPTGYYEQYF. In nucleotides, the CDR3 is TGTGCCAGCAGGCCCACAGGGTACTACGAGCAGTACTTC.

This clone appeared once. This sequence joins TRBV15 and TRBJ1-2, with TRBD1 matching over 9 bases. V gave up 5 bases and J gave up 7 bases; unmatched junction bases: 11. The CDR3 covers 15 residues. CDR1 and CDR2 from the germline V gene are LNHNV and YYDKDF (reference sequence). CDR3 sequence (DNA): TGTGCCACCAGCTTATCCCCGGACAGGGGACGTGGCTACACCTTC. It codes for CATSLSPDRGRGYTF.

V gene TRBV14 combines with J gene TRBJ2-1, with TRBD1 matching over 7 bases. V was clipped by 4 bases and J by 7 bases; unmatched bases: 7. CDR1 and CDR2 from the germline V gene are SGHDN and FVKESK. The CDR3 contains 14 residues. The DNA of the CDR3 is TGTGCCAGCAGCCTCCGGGACAGAGGTAATGAGCAGTTCTTC. This encodes CASSLRDRGNEQFF.

V gene TRBV18 combines with J gene TRBJ1-5; TRBD1 matches 12 bases. Germline CDR1 reads KGHSH; CDR2 reads LQKENI. The CDR3 covers 16 residues. V was clipped by 5 bases and J by 7 bases; unmatched bases: 9. CDR3 sequence reads: CASSMRDRGLEQPQHF. The CDR3, as DNA: TGTGCCAGCTCAATGCGGGACAGGGGGCTAGAACAGCCCCAGCATTTT.

The chain is built from TRBV7-9 and TRBJ1-1, with D unclear. V was clipped by 4 bases and J by 1 base, with 7 bases between them. This CDR3 comprises 13 residues. Germline loops: CDR1 SEHNR, CDR2 FQNEAQ (reference sequence). The CDR3 loop is CASSSQENTEAFF. Written as DNA, the CDR3 is TGTGCCAGCAGCTCCCAGGAGAACACTGAAGCTTTCTTT.

The count of this clone is one. The chain joins TRBV7-3 to TRBJ2-5; TRBD2 agrees at 8 bases. The CDR3 runs 15 residues. Trimming removed 5 bases from V and 4 bases from J; junction bases left unmatched: 9. Germline lookup yields CDR1 SGHTA and CDR2 FQGTGA. The CDR3 is CASSMTGGGSETQYF. The CDR3 DNA reads TGTGCCAGCAGCATGACGGGCGGGGGGTCAGAGACCCAGTACTTC.

V and J are TRBV11-2 and TRBJ2-1; a possible D gene is TRBD2 (6 bases). This CDR3 has 15 residues. The V gene lost 6 bases and the J gene lost 0 bases, with 12 bases spanning the gap. Looked up from germline, CDR1 is SGHAT and CDR2 is FQNNGV. The CDR3 is CASSSEGGSYNEQFF. The CDR3 DNA is TGTGCCAGCAGTTCGGAGGGAGGCTCCTACAATGAGCAGTTCTTC.

The CDR3 loop is CASSPTGRQETQYF. The DNA of the CDR3 is TGTGCCAGCAGCCCGACAGGGCGACAAGAGACCCAGTACTTC. This rearrangement joins TRBV5-4 to TRBJ2-5, with TRBD1 identical over 7 bases. The CDR3 has 14 residues. CDR1 and CDR2 (germline): SGHNT, YYREEE (reference sequence). V lost 4 bases to trimming and J lost 2 bases; unmatched junction nucleotides: 5.

The chain recombines TRBV5-1 with TRBJ1-1; a weak D match, TRBD1 (5 bases). CDR1 and CDR2 (germline): SGHRS, YFSETQ. Trimming stripped 7 bases from V and 3 bases from J, with 16 bases between. The CDR3 consists of 14 residues. CDR3 region: CASRATAVDTEAFF. CDR3 in DNA: TGCGCCAGCCGGGCGACAGCGGTGGACACTGAAGCTTTCTTT. Based on the CDR3 plus reference TRBV5-1 and TRBJ1-1, the full variable domain is KAGVTQTPRYLIKTRGQQVTLSCSPISGHRSVSWYQQTPGQGLQFLFEYFSETQRNKGNFPGRFSGRQFSNSRSEMNVSTLELGDSALYLCASRATAVDTEAFFGQGTRLTVV.